Below are 29 T cell receptor beta chains sequenced from a single sample in a study of cytotoxic CD8 clonotypes in ibrutinib-treated CLL. The data were produced by immunoSEQ multiplex PCR, yet TCRdb's version contains in-frame clones alone and is incomplete. The data show roughly 16,000 clones, roughly 66% seen once. Sample: PBMCs, taken before ibrutinib treatment. The source of these receptors is a human donor with chronic lymphocytic leukemia.

CDR3 sequence (DNA): TGCAGCGTTGTTGGGAGCGGGAGGGGGTACAATGAGCAGTTCTTC. Translated: CSVVGSGRGYNEQFF. The chain links TRBV29-1 to TRBJ2-1, with 10 positions matching TRBD2. Germline V CDR1 and CDR2: SQVTM, ANQGSEA. There are 15 residues in the CDR3. Trimming at V came to 4 bases and at J to 4 bases, leaving 7 bases not matched to a gene.

This clone has only a few counts. The chain joins TRBV2 to TRBJ1-2; D is possibly TRBD1 (6 bases). Trimming removed 4 bases at V and 2 bases at J, with 14 bases between. The length of the CDR3 is 15 residues. Per the germline V gene, CDR1 is SNHLY and CDR2 is FYNNEI. The CDR3 sequence: CASSALDSLNYGYTF. Written as DNA, the CDR3 is TGTGCCAGCAGTGCACTGGACAGCCTCAACTATGGCTACACCTTC.

This chain joins TRBV5-1 and TRBJ2-7; a possible D gene is TRBD2 (7 bases). Germline V lookup: CDR1 SGHRS, CDR2 YFSETQ. V lost 0 bases, J lost 7 bases, and 14 bases lay in between. This CDR3 has 14 residues. This CDR3 reads CASSLVGGGSEQYV. The CDR3 DNA reads TGCGCCAGCAGCTTGGTGGGAGGGGGTTCGGAGCAGTACGTC.

The chain's CDR3 is CASSELGVEAFF. The CDR3 coding sequence is TGCGCCAGCAGTGAGTTAGGGGTTGAAGCTTTCTTT. This chain connects TRBV10-1 to TRBJ1-1, with D perhaps TRBD1 (5 bases). This CDR3 contains 12 residues. Germline-derived CDR1 and CDR2 are WNHNN and SYGVQD (reference sequence). The V end was cut by 1 base, the J end by 7 bases, with 7 bases between.

This clone was detected only a few times. The chain combines TRBV6-5 with TRBJ2-1; TRBD2 matches at 8 bases. Germline V gene sequence: CDR1 MNHEY, CDR2 SVGAGI. The CDR3 consists of 16 residues. The J segment lost 2 bases and the V segment lost 4 bases, leaving 7 bases of the junction unmatched. CDR3 region: CASSFIAGRPYNEQFF. CDR3 coding DNA: TGTGCCAGCAGTTTTATAGCGGGGCGACCCTACAATGAGCAGTTCTTC.

J is TRBJ2-3 and V is TRBV27; TRBD1 is a possible D gene (6 bases). With 1 base removed from V and 3 bases from J, the gap between germline ends came to 14 bases. CDR3 length: 16 amino acids. CDR1 is MNHEY, CDR2 SMNVEV, per germline (reference sequence). CDR3 in DNA: TGTGCCAGCAGTTTATTAAGGGGGACAAAAACAGATACGCAGTATTTT. Its protein product is CASSLLRGTKTDTQYF.

The chain employs TRBV5-1 and TRBJ2-7; 10 positions match TRBD2. CDR1 is SGHRS, CDR2 YFSETQ, per germline. The junction had 5 bases not matched to a gene; V was cut back by 2 bases and J by 3 bases. CDR3 length: 15 residues. CDR3 DNA: TGCGCCAGCAGCTTCCGACTAGCGGGCGACTACGAGCAGTACGTC. Translation: CASSFRLAGDYEQYV.

This clone was recorded a few times. V gene TRBV7-6 combines with J gene TRBJ2-7, with 13 bases identical to TRBD2. This CDR3 has 16 amino acids. V shed 5 bases, J shed 3 bases, and the junction held 7 bases outside the gene matches. The germline CDR1 and CDR2 sequences are SGHVS and FNYEAQ. The CDR3 bases are TGTGCCAGCAGCCCCAGACTAGCGGGAGGATACTACGAGCAGTACTTC. It specifies CASSPRLAGGYYEQYF.

This clone was observed a handful of times. This chain links TRBV19 with TRBJ2-2; 7 bases align to TRBD1. The CDR3 totals 15 residues. The junction had 5 bases not matched to a gene; V was cut back by 1 base and J by 6 bases. CDR1 LNHDA and CDR2 SQIVND come from the germline V gene (reference sequence). The CDR3 sequence is CASSIGGGSAGELFF. Written as DNA, the CDR3 is TGTGCCAGTAGTATAGGAGGGGGCTCCGCCGGGGAGCTGTTTTTT.

This clone was recorded only once. CDR3 sequence: CASSWGDSTDTQYF. The CDR3 DNA is TGTGCCAGCAGCTGGGGGGACAGCACAGATACGCAGTATTTT. The chain employs TRBV5-6 and TRBJ2-3; D is perhaps TRBD2 (6 bases). The CDR3 sequence is 14 residues long. Germline values: CDR1 SGHDT, CDR2 YYEEEE. V was trimmed by 3 bases and J by 0 bases, leaving 8 bases between them.

The chain is built from TRBV28 and TRBJ2-7; a possible D gene is TRBD1 (7 bases). The CDR3 consists of 14 residues. The V gene lost 5 bases and the J gene lost 6 bases, with 17 bases spanning the gap. Germline V gene lookup returns CDR1 MDHEN and CDR2 SYDVKM. CDR3 coding DNA: TGTGCCAGCAGTATAGCGGACAGGCTTGGCGAGCAGTACGTC. Translation: CASSIADRLGEQYV.

J is TRBJ1-3 and V is TRBV7-2; possibly TRBD1 for D (5 bases). Trimming took 5 bases from V and 0 from J, leaving 17 bases between them. The germline V gene has CDR1 SGHTA and CDR2 FQGNSA. This CDR3 is built from 17 residues. The CDR3 region has the DNA TGTGCCAGCAGCATAAGGACACTTAGTTACTCTGGAAACACCATATATTTT. Protein: CASSIRTLSYSGNTIYF. Full variable domain (rest looked up from reference TRBV7-2 and TRBJ1-3): GAGVSQSPSNKVTEKGKDVELRCDPISGHTALYWYRQSLGQGLEFLIYFQGNSAPDKSGLPSDRFSAERTGGSVSTLTIQRTQQEDSAVYLCASSIRTLSYSGNTIYFGEGSWLTVV.

This clone was detected only a few times. This chain connects TRBV19 to TRBJ1-2; TRBD1 might be the D (5 bases). Germline CDR1 and CDR2: LNHDA and SQIVND (reference sequence). Trimming pared 5 bases from V and 5 bases from J, leaving 9 bases between. This CDR3 has 12 amino acids. The CDR3 sequence: CASSQAGYGYTF. In nucleotides, the CDR3 is TGTGCCAGTAGTCAGGCAGGGTATGGCTACACCTTC.

V usage is TRBV19 and J usage is TRBJ2-5; 8 nucleotides line up with TRBD2. Germline loops: CDR1 LNHDA, CDR2 SQIVND (reference sequence). This CDR3 spans 14 amino acids. V trimming: 1 base; J trimming: 3 bases; junction bases outside the gene matches: 1. The DNA for the CDR3 is TGTGCCAGTAGTATAGCAGCGGGAGAAGAGACCCAGTACTTC. Translation: CASSIAAGEETQYF.

This clone was observed a few times. The rearrangement joins TRBV28 to TRBJ2-5, with D hard to call. Germline values: CDR1 MDHEN, CDR2 SYDVKM. Deletions cut 8 bases from V and 5 bases from J, with 15 bases between. This CDR3 is 13 amino acids long. CDR3 sequence: CASADLVPETQYF. The CDR3 DNA sequence: TGTGCCAGCGCCGACCTGGTGCCGGAGACCCAGTACTTC. Full variable domain (rest looked up from reference TRBV28 and TRBJ2-5): DVKVTQSSRYLVKRTGEKVFLECVQDMDHENMFWYRQDPGLGLRLIYFSYDVKMKEKGDIPEGYSVSREKKERFSLILESASTNQTSMYLCASADLVPETQYFGPGTRLLVL.

The V call is TRBV11-2, the J call TRBJ1-1, with D possibly TRBD1 on 5 matching bases. The V gene's germline CDR1 is SGHAT and CDR2 FQNNGV. The CDR3 contains 17 residues. Trimming took off 7 bases at V and 1 base at J, with 22 bases between the two ends. CDR3 DNA sequence: TGTGCCAGCAATGTGGGGCAGGGATGGGTCGGGAACACTGAAGCTTTCTTT. Protein: CASNVGQGWVGNTEAFF. Based on the CDR3 plus reference TRBV11-2 and TRBJ1-1, the full variable domain is EAGVAQSPRYKIIEKRQSVAFWCNPISGHATLYWYQQILGQGPKLLIQFQNNGVVDDSQLPKDRFSAERLKGVDSTLKIQPAKLEDSAVYLCASNVGQGWVGNTEAFFGQGTRLTVV.

This chain links TRBV19 with TRBJ2-1; D remains ambiguous. Trimming took 5 bases from V and 5 from J, leaving 10 bases between them. Per the germline V gene, CDR1 is LNHDA and CDR2 is SQIVND (reference sequence). This CDR3 contains 13 residues. CDR3 sequence reads: CASSLGLDNEQFF. For the CDR3, the DNA is TGTGCCAGTAGTCTTGGTCTTGACAATGAGCAGTTCTTC.

The V and J genes are TRBV2 and TRBJ2-5, with D perhaps matching TRBD1 (5 bases). The CDR3 runs to 15 residues. Germline V lookup: CDR1 SNHLY, CDR2 FYNNEI. Trimming cost V 1 base and J 4 bases, with 13 bases left between them. DNA of the CDR3: TGTGCCAGCAGTGAAGACGGCAGGGTAGGAGAGACCCAGTACTTC. Its translation is CASSEDGRVGETQYF.

The V and J genes are TRBV27 and TRBJ2-3; weak D call: TRBD1 (5 bases). This CDR3 has 15 residues. CDR1 is MNHEY and CDR2 is SMNVEV in the germline V gene (reference sequence). Trimming stripped 5 bases from V and 4 bases from J, with 16 bases between. The CDR3 here is CASSPDAGAADTQYF. In DNA form, the CDR3 reads TGTGCCAGCAGTCCCGATGCTGGGGCCGCAGATACGCAGTATTTT.

The rearrangement joins TRBV2 to TRBJ1-5, with 7 bases that match TRBD1. CDR1 and CDR2 (germline): SNHLY, FYNNEI. This CDR3 contains 15 residues. The ends lost 6 bases at V and 0 bases at J; junction bases unmatched: 5. CDR3 in DNA: TGTGCCAGCAGGCAGGGGGTTATTAGCAATCAGCCCCAGCATTTT. Its protein is CASRQGVISNQPQHF.

The chain employs TRBV7-8 and TRBJ2-2, with 10 bases identical to TRBD2. CDR3 length equals 16 residues. CDR1 is SGHVS and CDR2 is FQNEAQ in the germline V gene. The trim removed 5 bases at V and 2 bases at J, leaving 5 bases unmatched. Here the CDR3 DNA reads TGTGCCAGCAGCCAGGGACTAGCGAAAAACACCGGGGAGCTGTTTTTT. This sequence encodes CASSQGLAKNTGELFF.

V usage is TRBV5-1 and J usage is TRBJ2-7, with 8 positions matching TRBD2. This CDR3 comprises 14 residues. Germline V gene sequence: CDR1 SGHRS, CDR2 YFSETQ. The V segment lost 2 bases and the J segment 4 bases; nucleotides outside the gene matches: 5. The CDR3 DNA reads as TGCGCCAGCAGCTTAACTAGCGGACAATACGAGCAGTACTTC. It is translated as CASSLTSGQYEQYF.

This chain uses TRBV29-1 with TRBJ1-1; D call uncertain. Germline loops: CDR1 SQVTM, CDR2 ANQGSEA. The CDR3 totals 10 residues. V was clipped by 4 bases and J by 9 bases, with 9 bases between them. CDR3 nucleotide sequence: TGCAGCGTTGGGGAGGTGAAAGCTTTCTTT. Translation: CSVGEVKAFF.

The CDR3 DNA sequence: TGTGCCAGCAGCGTAGCTCCCGGGACAGGGTTTCGTGGCTCTGGAAACACCATATATTTT. Translation gives CASSVAPGTGFRGSGNTIYF. The chain carries TRBV9 and TRBJ1-3; TRBD1 aligns across 9 bases. CDR1 SGDLS and CDR2 YYNGEE come from the germline V gene. The V gene end was trimmed by 0 bases and the J gene end by 0 bases; junction bases not matched to a gene: 13. CDR3 length equals 20 residues. Full variable domain (rest looked up from reference TRBV9 and TRBJ1-3): DSGVTQTPKHLITATGQRVTLRCSPRSGDLSVYWYQQSLDQGLQFLIQYYNGEERAKGNILERFSAQQFPDLHSELNLSSLELGDSALYFCASSVAPGTGFRGSGNTIYFGEGSWLTVV.

This rearrangement joins TRBV19 to TRBJ1-1; no definite D call. The ends were cut back, 7 bases at V and 0 bases at J, with 15 bases in the middle. The CDR3 loop spans 15 amino acids. Germline-derived CDR1 and CDR2 are LNHDA and SQIVND (reference sequence). This CDR3 reads CASTSAANMNTEAFF. The CDR3 nucleotides are TGTGCCAGTACCTCAGCGGCTAACATGAACACTGAAGCTTTCTTT.

This clone was observed a handful of times. This chain uses TRBV5-1 with TRBJ2-3, with D perhaps matching TRBD1 or TRBD2 (5 bases each). CDR1 SGHRS and CDR2 YFSETQ come from the germline V gene. This CDR3 spans 16 amino acids. Trimming removed 4 bases at V and 3 bases at J, with 18 bases between. CDR3 amino acids: CASSPGWGFMTDTQYF. In nucleotides, the CDR3 is TGCGCCAGCAGCCCAGGGTGGGGGTTTATGACAGATACGCAGTATTTT.

The V gene is TRBV7-9, the J gene TRBJ1-3; unclear D gene. V was shortened by 9 bases and J by 2 bases, with 20 bases between the two germline ends. The germline V gene has CDR1 SEHNR and CDR2 FQNEAQ (reference sequence). The length of the CDR3 is 16 residues. CDR3 nucleotides: TGTGCCAGTTCCTGGCCCGCCGTTGAGGCTGGAAACACCATATATTTT. Translating gives CASSWPAVEAGNTIYF.

For this clone: At the DNA level, this CDR3 is encoded by other sequences in the same sample as well. This sequence joins TRBV7-8 and TRBJ2-1, with TRBD2 matching over 9 bases. CDR1 is SGHVS and CDR2 is FQNEAQ in the germline V gene. The V gene end was trimmed by 2 bases and the J gene end by 6 bases; junction bases not matched to a gene: 5. The CDR3 runs 15 residues. The CDR3 loop is CASSLLAGASNEQFF. The CDR3, as DNA: TGTGCCAGCAGCTTATTAGCGGGGGCGTCCAATGAGCAGTTCTTC.

Turning to this clone: One junction end does not reproduce the germline sequence, and a read error may be involved. The chain joins TRBV13 to TRBJ2-1, with TRBD2 matching over 10 bases. This CDR3 region has 15 residues. Germline V CDR1 and CDR2: PRHDT, FYEKMQ (reference sequence). The CDR3 DNA reads as TGTGCCCGCAGCCTACCAAGCGGGGGGGGAGGTGAGCAGTTCTTC. This codes for CARSLPSGGGGEQFF.